This T cell receptor beta chain was recorded in a study of OX40 agonist ivuxolimab in advanced cancers. Overall study context: Ivuxolimab, an antibody that agonizes OX40 (CD134), was administered to the patients.

This table comes from immunoSEQ multiplex PCR, and its TCRdb copy is limited to in-frame clones, with some not included. Of around 35,000 clones listed, around 73% were seen once; the top ten hold roughly a fifth. The material was CD4+ or CD8+ T cells sorted from blood, obtained in a trial of the OX40 agonist ivuxolimab. The clonotype comes from an adult with an advanced solid tumor such as melanoma, head and neck, liver or kidney cancer.

The CDR3 sequence: CASSFASGAYEQYF. The CDR3 region has the DNA TGTGCCAGCAGCTTCGCTAGCGGGGCCTACGAGCAGTACTTC. The J gene is TRBJ2-7, the V gene TRBV7-2, with 9 bases lining up with TRBD2. With V trimmed by 3 bases and J by 2 bases, 2 bases remained unmatched. CDR3 length: 14 amino acids. Germline V CDR1 and CDR2: SGHTA, FQGNSA. Full variable domain (rest looked up from reference TRBV7-2 and TRBJ2-7): GAGVSQSPSNKVTEKGKDVELRCDPISGHTALYWYRQSLGQGLEFLIYFQGNSAPDKSGLPSDRFSAERTGGSVSTLTIQRTQQEDSAVYLCASSFASGAYEQYFGPGTRLTVT.